What follows is one T cell receptor beta chain and its context. Data came from immunoSEQ multiplex PCR; TCRdb stores just in-frame clones and leaves some out. Of 2 million to 2.5 million clones in the sample, under 95% were seen once. Trimming pared 5 bases from V and 4 bases from J, leaving 9 bases between. The CDR3 has 14 amino acids. CDR1 and CDR2 from the germline V gene are SGHAT and FQNNGV. The source of the sample is a study of shared clonotypes between healthy human individuals. J is TRBJ2-6 and V is TRBV11-2; TRBD2 might be the D (5 bases). Sequenced input: naive CD4+ T cells from PBMCs. The subset is: CD45RA+ positively selected. The TCR sequence derives from a man aged 18 to 35 in good health. Some clones in this sample may be carry-over from other donors' samples. CDR3 bases: TGTGCCAGCAGCCCGAGGGTGGGGGCCAACGTCCTGACTTTC. The encoded protein is CASSPRVGANVLTF.